This T cell receptor beta chain was sequenced in a study of blood T cell repertoires in COVID-19. The overall study: Acute and convalescent COVID-19 samples came from the United States, Italy and Spain.

TCRdb's copy holds only in-frame clones and misses some; the assay was immunoSEQ multiplex PCR. The sample has roughly 250,000 clones; roughly 90% are singletons. This clonotype was sampled from a woman aged 25 to 39 with acute COVID-19. The source material was PBMCs or T cells enriched from blood (not recorded which).

CDR3 amino acids: CASRRGEDRHTGELFF. The CDR3 DNA reads TGTGCCAGTAGAAGGGGGGAGGACAGGCACACCGGGGAGCTGTTTTTT. This chain uses TRBV19 with TRBJ2-2; tentatively, D is TRBD1 (7 bases). The germline V and J ends were trimmed by 6 bases and 3 bases, with 17 bases remaining between them. Germline CDR1 is LNHDA and CDR2 is SQIVND (reference sequence). CDR3 length equals 16 residues.